This passage covers 26 T cell receptor beta chains from one sample sequenced in a study of blood T cell repertoires in COVID-19. Some clones are missing from TCRdb's copy, which holds only in-frame ones; the method was immunoSEQ multiplex PCR. Among approximately 110,000 clones listed, 65% to 75% were seen once. The material sequenced was peripheral blood. The receptors here all came from an elderly man with acute or convalescent COVID-19.

The table lists this clone with a few counts. The V gene is TRBV19, the J gene TRBJ1-5, with D unclear. CDR1 and CDR2 (germline): LNHDA, SQIVND (reference sequence). With 8 bases removed from V and 6 bases from J, the gap between germline ends came to 14 bases. The CDR3 has 13 amino acids. CDR3 amino acids: CASVYGVGQPQHF. The CDR3 region has the DNA TGTGCCAGTGTATACGGGGTAGGTCAGCCCCAGCATTTT.

The chain combines TRBV18 with TRBJ2-2; the match to TRBD2 covers 7 bases. This CDR3 comprises 16 residues. V lost 2 bases, J lost 3 bases, and 6 bases stayed unmatched. Germline CDR1 is KGHSH and CDR2 is LQKENI. The CDR3 region has the DNA TGTGCCAGCTCACCATTGCTGGGGAGGGACACCGGGGAGCTGTTTTTT. This codes for CASSPLLGRDTGELFF.

The chain employs TRBV7-3 and TRBJ1-3; D is unclear. Germline CDR1 is SGHTA and CDR2 is FQGTGA. Trimming shortened V by 2 bases and J by 0 bases, and 5 bases separated the two germline ends. CDR3 size: 14 residues. This CDR3 is CASSLAHSGNTIYF. DNA for the CDR3: TGTGCCAGCAGCTTAGCGCACTCTGGAAACACCATATATTTT.

This chain links TRBV6-5 with TRBJ2-7; 10 nucleotides match TRBD2. Germline V gene sequence: CDR1 MNHEY, CDR2 SVGAGI. The CDR3 length is 13 residues. V shed 6 bases, J shed 3 bases, and the junction held 2 bases outside the gene matches. CDR3 in amino acids: CASRTSGLYEQYF. The CDR3 DNA follows: TGTGCCAGCAGGACTAGCGGGCTCTACGAGCAGTACTTC.

This clone has only a few counts. The genes are TRBV30 and TRBJ2-7; 10 bases line up with TRBD1. The CDR3 is 13 amino acids. V lost 4 bases, J lost 3 bases, and 3 bases stayed unmatched. Germline assignment: CDR1 GTSNPN and CDR2 SVGIG (reference sequence). The CDR3 protein is CAWTGQGGYEQYF. The CDR3 DNA follows: TGTGCCTGGACCGGACAGGGGGGCTACGAGCAGTACTTC.

A word on this clone: Other DNA variants within this sample encode the same CDR3. The chain links TRBV5-5 to TRBJ1-2; the D is unclear. The CDR3 sequence is 15 residues long. Germline lookup yields CDR1 SGHKS and CDR2 YYEKEE (reference sequence). Trimming shortened V by 0 bases and J by 4 bases, and 13 bases separated the two germline ends. The CDR3 region is CASSLGLEGSYGYTF. CDR3 DNA: TGTGCCAGCAGCTTGGGATTGGAGGGAAGCTATGGCTACACCTTC.

This chain uses TRBV24-1 with TRBJ2-1; TRBD2 might be the D (5 bases). Per germline, CDR1 KGHDR and CDR2 SFDVKD. There are 16 residues in the CDR3. Trimming removed 5 bases from V and 4 bases from J, with 17 bases in between. Here the CDR3 DNA reads TGTGCCACCAGTGGCCTCACTAGTAGGTCGTACAATGAGCAGTTCTTC. This translates into CATSGLTSRSYNEQFF.

This clone was counted between two and nine times. Its ends do not fully match the called genes, so a read error is possible. This chain uses TRBV18 with TRBJ1-2; possibly TRBD1 for D (5 bases). The CDR3 consists of 12 residues. From germline, CDR1 is KGHSH and CDR2 LQKENI. CDR3 DNA: TGTGCCAGCTCACTGGCCGGGACTGGCAACACCTTC. It codes for CASSLAGTGNTF.

The chain joins TRBV10-3 to TRBJ2-7; a weak D match, TRBD1 (6 bases). V was clipped by 3 bases and J by 1 base, with 16 bases between them. Per the germline V gene, CDR1 is ENHRY and CDR2 is SYGVKD. CDR3 length equals 16 residues. CDR3 sequence: CAISDVWVRGSYEQYF. CDR3 sequence (DNA): TGTGCCATCAGTGACGTTTGGGTGAGGGGGTCCTACGAGCAGTACTTC.

This chain uses TRBV4-1 with TRBJ1-1, with a possible D match to TRBD1 (6 bases). CDR1 and CDR2 (germline): MGHRA, YSYEKL. The length of the CDR3 is 17 residues. V lost 0 bases and J lost 6, with 20 bases in between. In nucleotides, the CDR3 is TGCGCCAGCAGCCAAGATGGGCAGGGGTTTTTTGTGCCTGAAGCTTTCTTT. Its translation is CASSQDGQGFFVPEAFF.

V and J are TRBV12-5 and TRBJ1-2, with D maybe TRBD1 (6 bases). Looked up from germline, CDR1 is LGHNT and CDR2 is FRNRAP. V was clipped by 1 base and J by 8 bases, with 11 bases between them. The CDR3 spans 13 residues. CDR3 sequence: CASGLGATGGYTF. As DNA, the CDR3 is TGTGCTAGTGGTTTGGGGGCGACAGGCGGCTACACCTTC.

This sequence joins TRBV7-8 and TRBJ2-2; D possibly corresponds to TRBD2 (6 bases). V gave up 3 bases and J gave up 3 bases, with 8 bases separating them. Germline CDR1 SGHVS, CDR2 FQNEAQ. The CDR3 sequence is 14 residues long. As DNA, the CDR3 is TGTGCCAGCAGCTTGCGGGACTACACCGGGGAGCTGTTTTTT. Translating gives CASSLRDYTGELFF.

The V and J genes are TRBV2 and TRBJ1-5; D not certain. In germline, CDR1 is SNHLY, CDR2 FYNNEI. The V gene lost 4 bases and the J gene lost 7 bases, with 11 bases spanning the gap. The CDR3 extends over 13 amino acids. In nucleotides, the CDR3 is TGTGCCAGCAGTGTGAGAGGGAACCAGCCCCAGCATTTT. Its protein product is CASSVRGNQPQHF.

This chain joins TRBV28 and TRBJ2-3; 9 bases are a match to TRBD1. V shed 4 bases and J 0 bases; nucleotides not matched to a gene: 5. The CDR3 is made up of 16 amino acids. CDR1 is MDHEN and CDR2 is SYDVKM in the germline V gene. The CDR3 sequence: CASSSTGTGSTDTQYF. DNA of the CDR3: TGTGCCAGCAGTTCGACCGGGACAGGGAGCACAGATACGCAGTATTTT.

The rearrangement uses TRBV24-1 and TRBJ2-2, with D maybe TRBD1 (6 bases). V was pared by 9 bases and J by 0 bases, with 13 bases between. Germline assignment: CDR1 KGHDR and CDR2 SFDVKD. The CDR3 extends over 15 amino acids. The CDR3 region has the DNA TGTGCCACCTCTACGGACAGAGCGAACACCGGGGAGCTGTTTTTT. It codes for CATSTDRANTGELFF.

The chain recombines TRBV4-3 with TRBJ2-7, with a possible D match to TRBD2 (5 bases). The germline V gene encodes CDR1 LGHNA and CDR2 YSLEER. The CDR3 has 14 residues. Trimming cost V 0 bases and J 3 bases, with 9 bases left between them. The CDR3 here is CASSQEASNYEQYF. Here the CDR3 DNA reads TGCGCCAGCAGCCAAGAGGCTAGCAACTACGAGCAGTACTTC.

The V and J genes are TRBV10-3 and TRBJ1-3; D is perhaps TRBD1 (6 bases). The CDR3 totals 15 residues. From germline, CDR1 is ENHRY and CDR2 SYGVKD. V lost 0 bases and J 4 bases, leaving 10 bases between the germline ends. DNA for the CDR3: TGTGCCATCAGTGAGTCGAGGGGGTCCGGAAACACCATATATTTT. It translates to CAISESRGSGNTIYF.

The chain is built from TRBV28 and TRBJ2-7; 12 bases map to TRBD2. J lost 2 bases, V lost 7 bases, and 9 bases had no gene match. The CDR3 covers 16 residues. Germline CDR1 and CDR2: MDHEN and SYDVKM. The CDR3 DNA reads as TGTGCCAGCACCACTAGACTAGCGGGAGTTGCCTACGAGCAGTACTTC. Translated, it gives CASTTRLAGVAYEQYF.

This clone was detected once. The chain joins TRBV4-1 to TRBJ2-1; 13 bases align to TRBD2. This CDR3 is 17 amino acids long. V was pared by 4 bases and J by 6 bases, with 9 bases of the junction left unmatched. CDR1 MGHRA and CDR2 YSYEKL come from the germline V gene. The CDR3 is CASSRTSGSGALNEQFF. Written as DNA, the CDR3 is TGCGCCAGCAGCCGGACTAGCGGGAGTGGGGCACTCAATGAGCAGTTCTTC.

This clone was seen once. The rearrangement links TRBV6-5 to TRBJ1-4; D call uncertain. The CDR3 length is 15 residues. CDR1 is MNHEY, CDR2 SVGAGI, per germline. Trimming shortened V by 2 bases and J by 10 bases, and 17 bases separated the two germline ends. The CDR3 protein is CASSYSSAAGVKLFF. CDR3 DNA: TGTGCCAGCAGTTACAGTTCGGCAGCCGGGGTAAAACTGTTTTTT.

This clone was detected only once. This rearrangement joins TRBV27 to TRBJ2-7; 9 bases line up with TRBD2. Trimming removed 8 bases from V and 2 bases from J; junction bases left unmatched: 13. Germline-derived CDR1 and CDR2 are MNHEY and SMNVEV (reference sequence). The CDR3 totals 16 residues. CDR3 bases: TGTGCCAGCTCTCTACTAGCGGGCCAAACCCCCTACGAGCAGTACTTC. Protein: CASSLLAGQTPYEQYF.

This rearrangement joins TRBV6-5 to TRBJ2-5; D perhaps matches TRBD1 (5 bases). The CDR3 runs 15 residues. Germline-derived CDR1 and CDR2 are MNHEY and SVGAGI. Trimming removed 2 bases from V and 5 bases from J, with 15 bases in between. In DNA, the CDR3 is TGTGCCAGCAGTTACGGGCAGGGCGGTCGGGAGACCCAGTACTTC. Encoded protein: CASSYGQGGRETQYF.

The chain combines TRBV2 with TRBJ1-1, with a possible D match to TRBD1 (6 bases). CDR3 size: 15 residues. Trimming took off 3 bases at V and 3 bases at J, with 14 bases between the two ends. Looked up from germline, CDR1 is SNHLY and CDR2 is FYNNEI. The CDR3 DNA sequence: TGTGCCAGCAGTGATAGTGGGGGCTCTTACACTGAAGCTTTCTTT. Its protein product is CASSDSGGSYTEAFF.

CDR3 protein: CASSLGYSGRQETQYF. The DNA of the CDR3 is TGCGCCAGCAGCCTTGGTTACAGCGGCCGCCAAGAGACCCAGTACTTC. This chain links TRBV5-1 with TRBJ2-5; D might be TRBD2 (5 bases). The CDR3 length is 16 residues. Germline lookup yields CDR1 SGHRS and CDR2 YFSETQ. The V and J ends lost 4 bases and 1 base respectively, with 17 bases between them. Looking up the rest from reference TRBV5-1 and TRBJ2-5 gives the full variable domain: KAGVTQTPRYLIKTRGQQVTLSCSPISGHRSVSWYQQTPGQGLQFLFEYFSETQRNKGNFPGRFSGRQFSNSRSEMNVSTLELGDSALYLCASSLGYSGRQETQYFGPGTRLLVL.

This clone has a handful of counts. The J gene is TRBJ2-1, the V gene TRBV24-1; 10 nucleotides align to TRBD2. Looked up from germline, CDR1 is KGHDR and CDR2 is SFDVKD. Trimming cost V 3 bases and J 6 bases; bases outside gene matches: 4. The CDR3 has 15 amino acids. Here the CDR3 reads CATSDPGTSVNEQFF. CDR3 sequence (DNA): TGTGCCACCAGTGATCCCGGGACTAGCGTCAATGAGCAGTTCTTC.

This clone was detected only once. Here the CDR3 reads CASRTVFTQETQYF. CDR3 bases: TGTGCCAGCAGAACAGTGTTTACACAAGAGACCCAGTACTTC. V gene TRBV6-5 combines with J gene TRBJ2-5; D unresolved. V was trimmed by 6 bases and J by 2 bases, leaving 13 bases between them. CDR3 size: 14 residues. The germline gives CDR1 MNHEY, CDR2 SVGAGI.